Shown below are 32 T cell receptor beta chains from a single sample sequenced in a study of T cells in localized non-small cell lung cancer. The table came from immunoSEQ multiplex PCR; TCRdb's copy has only in-frame clones and leaves some out. The profile shows tens of thousands of clones, around 88% of them singletons. The specimen comprised peripheral blood, sampled before any cancer treatment. The receptor source for this set is a man aged 35 to 69 with stage I lung adenocarcinoma.

This chain joins TRBV5-4 and TRBJ2-1; D possibly corresponds to TRBD2 (6 bases). The CDR3 length is 15 residues. Germline CDR1 and CDR2: SGHNT and YYREEE (reference sequence). V shed 3 bases and J shed 5 bases, with 15 bases lying between them. CDR3 region: CASSSILAGHNEQFF. In DNA form, the CDR3 reads TGTGCCAGCAGCTCAATTTTGGCGGGACACAATGAGCAGTTCTTC.

This chain connects TRBV27 to TRBJ2-2; 8 bases line up with TRBD1. The CDR3 runs to 14 residues. J was trimmed by 1 base and V by 6 bases; bases with no gene match: 1. The germline gives CDR1 MNHEY, CDR2 SMNVEV (reference sequence). The CDR3 region has the DNA TGTGCCAGCAGGGACAGGGTGAACACCGGGGAGCTGTTTTTT. Translating gives CASRDRVNTGELFF.

This chain links TRBV7-9 with TRBJ1-1, with TRBD1 as a possible D gene (5 bases). The CDR3 contains 16 residues. In germline, CDR1 is SEHNR, CDR2 FQNEAQ (reference sequence). V dropped 5 bases and J dropped 6 bases, with 22 bases sitting between them. CDR3 DNA: TGTGCCAGCAGCCCAGTCCGGGACGTGATGGGCGCTGAAGCTTTCTTT. This translates into CASSPVRDVMGAEAFF.

The chain links TRBV9 to TRBJ2-3; 7 bases are shared with TRBD1. The junction had 14 bases not matched to a gene; V was cut back by 4 bases and J by 6 bases. Germline V gene sequence: CDR1 SGDLS, CDR2 YYNGEE. The CDR3 contains 16 residues. DNA of the CDR3: TGTGCCAGCAGCCCTCCCACCGGGACAGTGGGGGATACGCAGTATTTT. Translated, it gives CASSPPTGTVGDTQYF.

The chain joins TRBV5-5 to TRBJ1-2; the match to TRBD1 covers 8 bases. The CDR3 consists of 12 residues. Trimming cost V 2 bases and J 8 bases; bases outside gene matches: 2. Germline CDR1 and CDR2: SGHKS and YYEKEE (reference sequence). The CDR3 reads CASSFGQGGYTF. In DNA, the CDR3 is TGTGCCAGCAGCTTCGGACAGGGAGGCTACACCTTC.

This clone has only a few counts. CDR3 bases: TGTGCCAGCAGTTACTCTTCTGGAAACACCATATATTTT. Translation gives CASSYSSGNTIYF. The chain is built from TRBV6-5 and TRBJ1-3; no reliable D call. This CDR3 region has 13 residues. CDR1 and CDR2 from the germline V gene are MNHEY and SVGAGI. Trimming took 0 bases from V and 1 from J, leaving 1 base between them.

This chain connects TRBV19 to TRBJ2-2; D is ambiguous. CDR1 LNHDA and CDR2 SQIVND come from the germline V gene (reference sequence). With 8 bases removed from V and 4 bases from J, the gap between germline ends came to 14 bases. The CDR3 totals 14 residues. CDR3 coding DNA: TGTGCCAGTTCAGCAAGGTCGGGCACCGGGGAGCTGTTTTTT. It translates to CASSARSGTGELFF. Together with reference TRBV19 and TRBJ2-2, the CDR3 gives the full variable domain: DGGITQSPKYLFRKEGQNVTLSCEQNLNHDAMYWYRQDPGQGLRLIYYSQIVNDFQKGDIAEGYSVSREKKESFPLTVTSAQKNPTAFYLCASSARSGTGELFFGEGSRLTVL.

This clone was found a few times. The chain combines TRBV4-1 with TRBJ2-2; D is unresolved. V shed 3 bases and J shed 5 bases, with 10 bases lying between them. This CDR3 comprises 14 residues. From germline, CDR1 is MGHRA and CDR2 YSYEKL. The CDR3 coding sequence is TGCGCCAGCAGCCATCCCCTGAGTACCGGGGAGCTGTTTTTT. It specifies CASSHPLSTGELFF.

The chain links TRBV5-4 to TRBJ2-1; D gene unclear. Trimming cost V 4 bases and J 8 bases, with 19 bases left between them. The germline V gene encodes CDR1 SGHNT and CDR2 YYREEE (reference sequence). The CDR3 runs 15 residues. The CDR3 loop is CASSQRLLGVHEQFF. The DNA for the CDR3 is TGTGCCAGCAGCCAACGACTCCTTGGGGTTCATGAGCAGTTCTTC.

The chain carries TRBV4-2 and TRBJ2-2; perhaps D is TRBD1 or TRBD2 (5 bases each). The ends were cut back, 1 base at V and 7 bases at J, with 10 bases in the middle. CDR3 length equals 14 residues. Germline CDR1 LGHNA, CDR2 YNFKEQ. The CDR3 spells CASSQVARGGELFF. The CDR3, as DNA: TGTGCCAGCAGCCAAGTTGCGAGGGGCGGGGAGCTGTTTTTT.

This chain links TRBV5-4 with TRBJ2-7; TRBD2 matches at 13 bases. CDR1 and CDR2 (germline): SGHNT, YYREEE (reference sequence). Trimming removed 0 bases from V and 6 bases from J; junction bases left unmatched: 6. The CDR3 extends over 16 amino acids. This chain's CDR3 is CASSLGGTSGIREQYF. The CDR3 bases are TGTGCCAGCAGCTTGGGAGGGACTAGCGGGATACGCGAGCAGTACTTC.

The table lists this clone with a count of one. The chain joins TRBV5-1 to TRBJ2-7; TRBD2 matches 8 bases. The CDR3 consists of 14 residues. V dropped 5 bases and J dropped 2; count of bases not matched to a gene: 6. Germline loops: CDR1 SGHRS, CDR2 YFSETQ. CDR3 residues: CASRDTGGPYEQYF. CDR3 sequence (DNA): TGCGCCAGCAGGGACACGGGAGGGCCCTACGAGCAGTACTTC.

This sequence joins TRBV7-2 and TRBJ2-5, with D tentatively TRBD2 (6 bases). The CDR3 is 13 residues long. Germline CDR1 and CDR2: SGHTA and FQGNSA. Trimming shortened V by 6 bases and J by 1 base, and 9 bases separated the two germline ends. The CDR3 DNA is TGTGCCAGCAGACGTAGCGGCCAAGAGACCCAGTACTTC. As protein: CASRRSGQETQYF. Complete variable domain (other parts from reference TRBV7-2 and TRBJ2-5): GAGVSQSPSNKVTEKGKDVELRCDPISGHTALYWYRQSLGQGLEFLIYFQGNSAPDKSGLPSDRFSAERTGGSVSTLTIQRTQQEDSAVYLCASRRSGQETQYFGPGTRLLVL.

This chain joins TRBV4-2 and TRBJ2-3, with 7 bases identical to TRBD2. Per germline, CDR1 LGHNA and CDR2 YNFKEQ. The CDR3 is 17 amino acids. V lost 1 base and J lost 1; bases outside the gene matches: 8. The CDR3 DNA reads TGTGCCAGCAGCCAAGGGGCGAGCGGGAAAGGCACAGATACGCAGTATTTT. This codes for CASSQGASGKGTDTQYF.

Only a few counts were recorded for this clone. V gene TRBV11-3 combines with J gene TRBJ2-5, with TRBD1 as a possible D gene (5 bases). V lost 5 bases, J lost 2 bases, and 6 bases lay in between. The CDR3 covers 12 residues. Germline loops: CDR1 SGHNT, CDR2 YENEEA. The CDR3 bases are TGTGCCAGCAGCAGGGGACAAGAGACCCAGTACTTC. As protein: CASSRGQETQYF.

The rearrangement joins TRBV4-3 to TRBJ2-3; 7 nucleotides match TRBD2. This CDR3 has 14 amino acids. Trimming removed 2 bases from V and 6 bases from J; junction bases left unmatched: 5. Germline loops: CDR1 LGHNA, CDR2 YSLEER. The CDR3 protein is CASSQREAGDTQYF. The CDR3 coding sequence is TGCGCCAGCAGCCAACGGGAGGCAGGGGATACGCAGTATTTT.

This chain uses TRBV7-9 with TRBJ2-1; weak D call: TRBD2 (6 bases). This CDR3 has 16 residues. Trimming removed 2 bases from V and 8 bases from J, with 19 bases in between. Germline-derived CDR1 and CDR2 are SEHNR and FQNEAQ (reference sequence). CDR3: CASSLLGRRVKHEQFF. The CDR3 DNA reads as TGTGCCAGCAGCTTATTGGGACGGAGGGTAAAACATGAGCAGTTCTTC.

The chain is built from TRBV21-1 and TRBJ2-1; the table's TRBD2 call for D was not verified on the DNA. TRBV21-1 is a pseudogene locus. The CDR3 spans 15 residues. In DNA, the CDR3 is TGTGCCAGCAGCAAAAGGACTAGCGGTTCGAGGGAGCAGTTCTTC. Encoded protein: CASSKRTSGSREQFF.

The J gene is TRBJ1-2, the V gene TRBV19, with 7 nucleotides matching TRBD1. V was pared by 3 bases and J by 5 bases, with 6 bases of the junction left unmatched. The germline gives CDR1 LNHDA, CDR2 SQIVND (reference sequence). This CDR3 has 14 residues. CDR3 nucleotide sequence: TGTGCCAGTAGTATGCGAAGGGACAGATATGGCTACACCTTC. Translating it yields CASSMRRDRYGYTF.

This chain connects TRBV6-1 to TRBJ2-1; D unresolved. The CDR3 has 12 amino acids. V was shortened by 5 bases and J by 3 bases, with 5 bases between the two germline ends. CDR1 and CDR2 from the germline V gene are MNHNS and SASEGT. The CDR3 DNA is TGTGCCAGCAGTCCCATCTACAATGAGCAGTTCTTC. Its translation: CASSPIYNEQFF.

The CDR3 loop reads CASSMGINEQFF. CDR3 nucleotide sequence: TGTGCCAGTAGTATGGGAATCAATGAGCAGTTCTTC. The V and J genes are TRBV19 and TRBJ2-1; unclear D gene. This CDR3 has 12 residues. Germline lookup yields CDR1 LNHDA and CDR2 SQIVND (reference sequence). V was shortened by 3 bases and J by 6 bases, with 6 bases between the two germline ends. Based on the CDR3 plus reference TRBV19 and TRBJ2-1, the full variable domain is DGGITQSPKYLFRKEGQNVTLSCEQNLNHDAMYWYRQDPGQGLRLIYYSQIVNDFQKGDIAEGYSVSREKKESFPLTVTSAQKNPTAFYLCASSMGINEQFFGPGTRLTVL.

This clone showed up just a few times. V gene TRBV11-2 combines with J gene TRBJ2-1, with TRBD2 identical over 7 bases. This CDR3 is built from 13 residues. In germline, CDR1 is SGHAT, CDR2 FQNNGV. V trimming: 0 bases; J trimming: 10 bases; junction bases outside the gene matches: 3. CDR3 region: CASSLEGGGEQFF. The CDR3 DNA reads TGTGCCAGCAGCTTAGAGGGGGGAGGGGAGCAGTTCTTC.

V and J are TRBV21-1 and TRBJ2-1; the D segment call TRBD1 is taken from the table without a DNA check. TRBV21-1 is an annotated pseudogene. The CDR3 has 16 amino acids. The CDR3 here is CASSKEDSLSYNEQFF. The DNA of the CDR3 is TGTGCCAGCAGCAAAGAAGACAGCCTTTCATACAATGAGCAGTTCTTC.

The V call is TRBV5-4, the J call TRBJ2-1; 10 positions agree with TRBD2. The CDR3 runs 14 residues. CDR1 SGHNT and CDR2 YYREEE come from the germline V gene (reference sequence). V lost 2 bases, J lost 8 bases, and 4 bases stayed unmatched. The DNA of the CDR3 is TGTGCCAGCAGCTTATGGCTAGCGGGAGATGAGCAGTTCTTC. Its protein product is CASSLWLAGDEQFF.

The chain recombines TRBV28 with TRBJ1-4; TRBD1 might be the D (6 bases). V lost 11 bases and J lost 6, with 16 bases in between. From germline, CDR1 is MDHEN and CDR2 SYDVKM. The CDR3 has 13 residues. The CDR3 region has the DNA TGTGCCTGCGGGGGGGGCTTTCATGAAAAACTGTTTTTT. Translating it yields CACGGGFHEKLFF. Full variable domain (remainder filled in from reference TRBV28 and TRBJ1-4): DVKVTQSSRYLVKRTGEKVFLECVQDMDHENMFWYRQDPGLGLRLIYFSYDVKMKEKGDIPEGYSVSREKKERFSLILESASTNQTSMYLCACGGGFHEKLFFGSGTQLSVL.

The rearrangement links TRBV5-1 to TRBJ1-2; D gene ambiguous. This CDR3 comprises 14 residues. The germline V gene encodes CDR1 SGHRS and CDR2 YFSETQ. Deletions cut 7 bases from V and 0 bases from J, with 13 bases between. The CDR3 protein is CASGDTATNYGYTF. The CDR3 coding sequence is TGCGCCAGCGGAGACACCGCCACTAACTATGGCTACACCTTC.

The J gene is TRBJ1-1, the V gene TRBV27; D is undetermined. With 6 bases removed from V and 1 base from J, the gap between germline ends came to 18 bases. Per the germline V gene, CDR1 is MNHEY and CDR2 is SMNVEV (reference sequence). This CDR3 has 16 residues. The CDR3 region is CASSLAPGRWNTEAFF. The CDR3 bases are TGTGCCAGCAGCCTCGCACCAGGACGGTGGAACACTGAAGCTTTCTTT.

This chain links TRBV28 with TRBJ2-1, with TRBD2 matching over 11 bases. Germline CDR1 is MDHEN and CDR2 is SYDVKM. V lost 6 bases to trimming and J lost 8 bases; unmatched junction nucleotides: 12. The CDR3 spans 16 residues. CDR3 DNA: TGTGCCAGCAGCCCGGTTAGCGGGAGGGCCTATTATGAGCAGTTCTTC. The encoded protein is CASSPVSGRAYYEQFF.

The rearrangement joins TRBV14 to TRBJ1-2, with 7 positions matching TRBD1. The CDR3 length is 15 residues. Germline V gives CDR1 SGHDN, CDR2 FVKESK. J gave up 4 bases and V 0 bases, and 5 bases lay outside the gene matches. The DNA for the CDR3 is TGTGCCAGCAGCCAAGAACTGGGACAGATCTATGGCTACACCTTC. This encodes CASSQELGQIYGYTF. Combining the CDR3 with reference TRBV14 and TRBJ1-2 gives the whole variable domain EAGVTQFPSHSVIEKGQTVTLRCDPISGHDNLYWYRRVMGKEIKFLLHFVKESKQDESGMPNNRFLAERTGGTYSTLKVQPAELEDSGVYFCASSQELGQIYGYTFGSGTRLTVV.

The rearrangement joins TRBV27 to TRBJ2-3; D is uncertain. This CDR3 comprises 15 residues. V dropped 2 bases and J dropped 14 bases, with 23 bases sitting between them. Germline V gene lookup returns CDR1 MNHEY and CDR2 SMNVEV (reference sequence). CDR3 in amino acids: CASSLVKESLRTLYF. Here the CDR3 DNA reads TGTGCCAGCAGTTTAGTGAAGGAGTCCCTTAGAACTTTGTATTTT.

V is TRBV11-3 and J is TRBJ1-1; 9 bases map to TRBD1. Losses at the gene ends were 5 bases for V and 1 base for J; bases not matched to a gene: 5. The CDR3 covers 15 residues. Per the germline V gene, CDR1 is SGHNT and CDR2 is YENEEA. The CDR3 bases are TGTGCCAGCAGCCCCGGACAGGGGAAGAACACTGAAGCTTTCTTT. Encoded protein: CASSPGQGKNTEAFF.

The chain combines TRBV29-1 with TRBJ2-1; 16 bases agree with TRBD2. The length of the CDR3 is 18 residues. V dropped 7 bases and J dropped 2; count of bases not matched to a gene: 11. CDR1 and CDR2 from the germline V gene are SQVTM and ANQGSEA. CDR3 region: CSDAGTGTSGRAYNEQFF. The DNA for the CDR3 is TGCAGCGATGCGGGGACAGGGACTAGCGGGAGGGCCTACAATGAGCAGTTCTTC.